These 8 T cell receptor beta chains share one sample of origin, sequenced in a study of blood T cells in healthy people across ages (dated by TCRdb to the mid-2010s). Library construction relied on 5' RACE. TCRdb records Illumina HiSeq 2500 as the sequencer. A second PCR of roughly 7 to 12 cycles was run with a J-beta primer mix and a sample-barcoded 5' primer. The public reads were run again by TCRdb, first through fastp at Q25 and then through MiXCR, and only productive beta chains were kept. Every entry covers one CDR3 protein and lists the most common genes and DNA from its rows. The sample has more than 700,000 distinct CDR3 sequences on record, about 45% of them singletons. The ten largest clonotypes hold 15% to 20% of the sample. Sequenced: blood. These receptors were collected from a man older than 75 in good health.

This clonotype was counted only a few times. The V call is TRBV5-1, the J call TRBJ2-7, with D unresolved. The V gene lost 4 bases and the J gene lost 0 bases, with 14 bases spanning the gap. Germline V CDR1 and CDR2: SGHRS, YFSETQ. There are 15 residues in the CDR3. CDR3 DNA sequence: TGCGCCAGCAGCGGGTCGGGCAGACCCTCCTACGAGCAGTACTTC. Residues: CASSGSGRPSYEQYF.

This clonotype was seen a few times. The CDR3 here is CASSFGGNMNTEAFF. DNA of the CDR3: TGTGCCAGCAGTTTTGGGGGGAACATGAACACTGAAGCTTTCTTT. The J gene is TRBJ1-1, the V gene TRBV27, with D possibly TRBD1 on 5 matching bases. Trimming took 3 bases from V and 0 from J, leaving 11 bases between them. The CDR3 is 15 amino acids. CDR1 MNHEY and CDR2 SMNVEV come from the germline V gene (reference sequence).

With regard to this clonotype: Relative to the germline gene, one junction end is altered; a read error may explain this. This chain connects TRBV6-1 to TRBJ2-7; 10 positions match TRBD1. CDR1 MNHNS and CDR2 SASEGT come from the germline V gene. CDR3 size: 17 residues. CDR3 region: CAISEEPPGTGAYEQYF. The CDR3 DNA reads TGTGCCATCAGTGAGGAACCCCCCGGGACAGGGGCCTACGAGCAGTACTTC.

The table lists this clonotype with a few counts. This chain uses TRBV28 with TRBJ2-5; maybe TRBD1 (6 bases). In germline, CDR1 is MDHEN, CDR2 SYDVKM. The CDR3 is made up of 15 amino acids. Trimming removed 6 bases at V and 11 bases at J, with 25 bases between. CDR3 DNA: TGTGCCAGCAGGGAAGACCGGGACACGGCGGTTGAGCAGTACTTC. Its translation: CASREDRDTAVEQYF.

This clonotype came up many times. The chain has TRBV7-2 and TRBJ2-7; D unresolved. The germline V gene encodes CDR1 SGHTA and CDR2 FQGNSA. V was cut by 3 bases and J by 4 bases, with 13 bases left in between. The CDR3 has 14 residues. The CDR3 nucleotides read TGTGCCAGCAGCTTCTCCCCAGTTTGGTACGAGCAGTACTTC. The encoded protein is CASSFSPVWYEQYF.

CDR3 sequence reads: CASCVVVDYEQYF. CDR3 nucleotides: TGTGCCTCCTGTGTAGTGGTAGACTACGAGCAGTACTTC. V usage is TRBV28 and J usage is TRBJ2-1; D unclear. The J call is uncertain, as TRBJ2-7 better fits the DNA end. This CDR3 contains 13 residues. From germline, CDR1 is MDHEN and CDR2 SYDVKM.

This chain links TRBV20-1 with TRBJ2-3, with TRBD1 identical over 7 bases. The CDR3 has 14 amino acids. V lost 6 bases and J lost 5; bases outside the gene matches: 11. Germline V gene sequence: CDR1 DFQATT, CDR2 SNEGSKA (reference sequence). Here the CDR3 reads CSARGTGAGDTQYF. Here the CDR3 DNA reads TGCAGTGCCCGGGGTACAGGGGCCGGAGATACGCAGTATTTT.

For the CDR3, the DNA is TGTGCCAGCAGTAGGGGCCTCAATCAGCCCCAGCATTTT. It translates to CASSRGLNQPQHF. The V call is TRBV27, the J call TRBJ1-5, with a possible D match to TRBD1 (5 bases). The CDR3 is made up of 13 amino acids. V lost 5 bases to trimming and J lost 3 bases, with 8 bases between them. The germline CDR1 and CDR2 sequences are MNHEY and SMNVEV (reference sequence).